These 18 T cell receptor beta chains share one sample of origin, sequenced in a study of metastatic and nonmetastatic thyroid tumors. Not a single patient had been given any form of treatment at any point before undergoing thyroid surgery. Using MiXCR, TCRdb re-called clones from the PCR reads. The sample has some 93,000 clones, more than 9.5% seen once; the top ten hold 11%. Sequencing input: blood. Receptor source: a female donor with papillary thyroid cancer or a benign thyroid nodule (not recorded which). Some clones in this sample may be carry-over from other donors' samples.

This clone was found many times. Other DNA sequences from this sample encode an identical CDR3 as well. The rearrangement links TRBV12-3 or TRBV12-4 to TRBJ1-1, with D perhaps matching TRBD1 (5 bases). The CDR3 extends over 10 amino acids. V lost 3 bases, J lost 13 bases, and 9 bases lay in between. DNA of the CDR3: TGTGCCAGCAGTTTGGGACGCGTTTTCTTT. Its protein is CASSLGRVFF.

In this sample, this clone turned up many times. The chain couples TRBV11-2 to TRBJ1-3; no definite D call. The CDR3 is 16 residues long. Trimming removed 0 bases at V and 0 bases at J, with 9 bases between. Germline V gene lookup returns CDR1 SGHAT and CDR2 FQNNGV. The CDR3 region has the DNA TGTGCCAGCAGCTTAGATGGTTACAGCTCTGGAAACACCATATATTTT. It translates to CASSLDGYSSGNTIYF.

This clone has at least ten counts. V and J are TRBV10-3 and TRBJ1-2; 7 bases align to TRBD1. This CDR3 has 15 residues. Germline CDR1 reads ENHRY; CDR2 reads SYGVKD. Unmatched junction bases numbered 15, after V lost 6 bases and J lost 8 bases. The CDR3: CAISPTGMAFGGYTF. CDR3 bases: TGTGCCATCAGCCCGACAGGGATGGCTTTCGGGGGCTACACCTTC.

Only a few counts were recorded for this clone. One junction end does not reproduce the germline sequence, and a read error may be involved. Other nucleotide sequences in the sample specify the same CDR3. The chain employs TRBV20-1 and TRBJ1-1, with a possible D match to TRBD1 (6 bases). This CDR3 has 13 residues. From germline, CDR1 is DFQATT and CDR2 SNEGSKA (reference sequence). The CDR3 region is CSARDTWDTEAFF. The CDR3 bases are TGCAGTGCTAGGGACACGTGGGACACTGAGGCTTTCTTT.

On this clone: A much larger clone lies a single base off, so this may be a read error. The chain uses TRBV6-1 and TRBJ2-5; the D is unclear. Germline CDR1 reads MNHNS; CDR2 reads SASEGT. V was pared by 0 bases and J by 10 bases, with 15 bases between. The CDR3 is made up of 14 amino acids. In DNA, the CDR3 is TGTGCCAGCAGTGAAGCGGGCGGACCGAACGGCCAGTACTTC. Its protein is CASSEAGGPNGQYF.

The rearrangement links TRBV27 to TRBJ2-7, with a tentative D call TRBD2 (5 bases). The CDR3 consists of 16 residues. The V and J ends lost 4 bases and 5 bases respectively, with 21 bases between them. The V gene's germline CDR1 is MNHEY and CDR2 SMNVEV (reference sequence). CDR3 loop: CASSYLSGSIADEQYF. For the CDR3, the DNA is TGTGCCAGCAGTTATTTATCGGGGTCTATCGCAGACGAGCAGTACTTC.

Many counts were recorded for this clone. The rearrangement links TRBV7-2 to TRBJ2-7; perhaps TRBD1 as D (6 bases). Germline V gene sequence: CDR1 SGHTA, CDR2 FQGNSA. The V end was cut by 1 base, the J end by 1 base, with 8 bases between. This CDR3 contains 14 residues. CDR3 DNA sequence: TGTGCCAGCAGCTTAGTGGGGGCTTCCTACGAGCAGTACTTC. This gives the protein CASSLVGASYEQYF.

Ten or more counts support this clone. The CDR3: CASSPPSSGRFRFF. The CDR3 DNA reads as TGTGCCAGCTCACCTCCTTCTAGCGGGAGGTTCAGGTTCTTC. The genes are TRBV18 and TRBJ2-1, with TRBD2 matching over 11 bases. V trimming: 3 bases; J trimming: 15 bases; junction bases outside the gene matches: 10. The CDR3 runs to 14 residues. CDR1 KGHSH and CDR2 LQKENI come from the germline V gene.

This clone was observed at least ten times. The V and J genes are TRBV18 and TRBJ1-1, with D possibly TRBD1 on 6 matching bases. CDR3 length: 14 residues. Germline V gene data show CDR1 as KGHSH and CDR2 as LQKENI. The V gene lost 5 bases and the J gene lost 2 bases, with 12 bases spanning the gap. CDR3 region: CASSGGTTNTEAFF. The CDR3 DNA sequence: TGTGCCAGCTCAGGGGGCACTACCAACACTGAAGCTTTCTTT.

This clone occurred a few times. The rearrangement uses TRBV28 and TRBJ2-7, with no clear D. The CDR3 has 13 amino acids. V dropped 6 bases and J dropped 6 bases, with 15 bases sitting between them. CDR1 MDHEN and CDR2 SYDVKM come from the germline V gene. DNA of the CDR3: TGTGCCAGCAGAGGTCGGTACTACCGCGAGCAGTACTTC. Its translation: CASRGRYYREQYF. Full variable domain (rest looked up from reference TRBV28 and TRBJ2-7): DVKVTQSSRYLVKRTGEKVFLECVQDMDHENMFWYRQDPGLGLRLIYFSYDVKMKEKGDIPEGYSVSREKKERFSLILESASTNQTSMYLCASRGRYYREQYFGPGTRLTVT.

This clone was picked up many times. The rearrangement joins TRBV7-9 to TRBJ2-3; 10 positions agree with TRBD2. The junction had 2 bases not matched to a gene; V was cut back by 3 bases and J by 5 bases. The CDR3 runs to 14 residues. The germline gives CDR1 SEHNR, CDR2 FQNEAQ (reference sequence). As DNA, the CDR3 is TGTGCCAGCAGCTTTACTAGCGGGATAGATACGCAGTATTTT. It translates to CASSFTSGIDTQYF.

This clone came up many times. The chain uses TRBV25-1 and TRBJ1-1; unclear D gene. CDR1 and CDR2 from the germline V gene are MGHDK and SYGVNS. The CDR3 is made up of 15 amino acids. V lost 6 bases and J lost 0, with 14 bases in between. In DNA, the CDR3 is TGTGCCAGCAGCCACCCCTCACCGATGAACACTGAAGCTTTCTTT. The encoded protein is CASSHPSPMNTEAFF.

This clone turned up a few times. The CDR3 here is CASSRTASYEQYF. The CDR3 nucleotides read TGTGCCAGCAGCCGGACAGCTTCCTACGAGCAGTACTTC. The J gene is TRBJ2-7, the V gene TRBV3-1; a weak D match, TRBD1 (6 bases). V was cut by 4 bases and J by 1 base, with 8 bases left in between. This CDR3 has 13 residues. Germline V gene data show CDR1 as LGHDT and CDR2 as YNNKEL (reference sequence).

This clone was seen repeatedly, ten times or more. The chain combines TRBV9 with TRBJ2-3; 7 bases are a match to TRBD2. The CDR3 has 15 amino acids. V was clipped by 4 bases and J by 0 bases; unmatched bases: 5. Germline V CDR1 and CDR2: SGDLS, YYNGEE. CDR3 residues: CASSPRGESTDTQYF. The CDR3 DNA follows: TGTGCCAGCAGCCCCCGGGGGGAAAGCACAGATACGCAGTATTTT.

This clone was observed at least ten times. This chain joins TRBV7-8 and TRBJ2-7, with D tentatively TRBD2 (5 bases). Per the germline V gene, CDR1 is SGHVS and CDR2 is FQNEAQ. The CDR3 spans 15 residues. The V end was cut by 3 bases, the J end by 2 bases, with 14 bases between. Here the CDR3 DNA reads TGTGCCAGCAGCTTTACGAGTCCAGCGGCCTACGAGCAGTACTTC. The encoded protein is CASSFTSPAAYEQYF. The full variable domain, in which reference TRBV7-8 and TRBJ2-7 provide the parts outside the CDR3, is GAGVSQSPRYKVAKRGQDVALRCDPISGHVSLFWYQQALGQGPEFLTYFQNEAQLDKSGLPSDRFFAERPEGSVSTLKIQRTQQEDSAVYLCASSFTSPAAYEQYFGPGTRLTVT.

This clone occurred many times. The chain recombines TRBV6-2 or TRBV6-3 with TRBJ1-1; perhaps TRBD1 as D (6 bases). Germline values: CDR1 MNHEY, CDR2 SVGEGT. The CDR3 sequence is 15 residues long. Deletions cut 0 bases from V and 5 bases from J, with 13 bases between. CDR3 loop: CASSYSSGGRTEAFF. The DNA for the CDR3 is TGTGCCAGCAGTTACTCTTCGGGGGGCAGAACTGAAGCTTTCTTT.

The chain carries TRBV6-1 and TRBJ2-3; tentative D call: TRBD2 (6 bases). This CDR3 region has 18 residues. The germline V gene encodes CDR1 MNHNS and CDR2 SASEGT. The V gene lost 4 bases and the J gene lost 0 bases, with 20 bases spanning the gap. Here the CDR3 DNA reads TGTGCCAGCAGTGGTCTAGCGAGCAGGACTCCGAGCACAGATACGCAGTATTTT. Amino acids: CASSGLASRTPSTDTQYF.

This clone appeared many times. V is TRBV6-5 and J is TRBJ2-7, with no clear D. In germline, CDR1 is MNHEY, CDR2 SVGAGI. CDR3 length: 14 amino acids. Trimming shortened V by 2 bases and J by 1 base, and 9 bases separated the two germline ends. The CDR3, as DNA: TGTGCCAGCAGTTACGGGGAAGAATCCTACGAGCAGTACTTC. This gives the protein CASSYGEESYEQYF.